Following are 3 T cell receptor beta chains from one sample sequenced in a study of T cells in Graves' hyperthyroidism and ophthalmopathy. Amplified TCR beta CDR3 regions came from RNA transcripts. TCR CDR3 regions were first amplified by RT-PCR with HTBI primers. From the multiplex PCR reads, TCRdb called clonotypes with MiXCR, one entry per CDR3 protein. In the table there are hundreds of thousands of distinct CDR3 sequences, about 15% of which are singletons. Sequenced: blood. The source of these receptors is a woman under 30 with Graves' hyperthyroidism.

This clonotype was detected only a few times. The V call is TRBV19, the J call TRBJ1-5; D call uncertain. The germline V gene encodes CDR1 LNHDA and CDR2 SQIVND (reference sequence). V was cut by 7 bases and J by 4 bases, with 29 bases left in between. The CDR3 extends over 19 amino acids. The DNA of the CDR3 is TGTGCCAGTAATATGACCCCACAACGCGCCGGGGTGATGAATCAGCCCCAGCATTTT. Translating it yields CASNMTPQRAGVMNQPQHF. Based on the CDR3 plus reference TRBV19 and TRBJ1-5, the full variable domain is DGGITQSPKYLFRKEGQNVTLSCEQNLNHDAMYWYRQDPGQGLRLIYYSQIVNDFQKGDIAEGYSVSREKKESFPLTVTSAQKNPTAFYLCASNMTPQRAGVMNQPQHFGDGTRLSIL.

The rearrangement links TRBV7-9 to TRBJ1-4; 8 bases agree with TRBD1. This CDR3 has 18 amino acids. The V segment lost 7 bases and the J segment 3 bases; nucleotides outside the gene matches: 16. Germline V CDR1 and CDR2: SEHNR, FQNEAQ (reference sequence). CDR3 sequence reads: CASTPGDRWFLPNEKLFF. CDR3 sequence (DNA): TGTGCCAGCACCCCAGGGGACAGGTGGTTTCTACCTAATGAAAAACTGTTTTTT.

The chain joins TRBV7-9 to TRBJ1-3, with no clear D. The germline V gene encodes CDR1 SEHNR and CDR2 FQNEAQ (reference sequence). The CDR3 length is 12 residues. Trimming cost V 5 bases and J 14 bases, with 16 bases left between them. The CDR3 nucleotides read TGTGCCAGCAGCCGCCGACTAGCGGGATTATATTTT. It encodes CASSRRLAGLYF.